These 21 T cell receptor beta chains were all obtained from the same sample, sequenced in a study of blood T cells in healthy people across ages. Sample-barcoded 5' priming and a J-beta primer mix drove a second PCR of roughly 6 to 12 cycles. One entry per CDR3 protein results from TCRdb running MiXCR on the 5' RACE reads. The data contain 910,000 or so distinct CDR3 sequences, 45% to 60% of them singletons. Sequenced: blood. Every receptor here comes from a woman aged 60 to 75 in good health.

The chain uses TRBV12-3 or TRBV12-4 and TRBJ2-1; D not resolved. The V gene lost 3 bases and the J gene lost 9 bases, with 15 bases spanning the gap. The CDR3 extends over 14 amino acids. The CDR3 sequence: CASSFGGLEAEQFF. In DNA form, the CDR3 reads TGTGCCAGCAGTTTTGGTGGTTTGGAAGCTGAGCAGTTCTTC.

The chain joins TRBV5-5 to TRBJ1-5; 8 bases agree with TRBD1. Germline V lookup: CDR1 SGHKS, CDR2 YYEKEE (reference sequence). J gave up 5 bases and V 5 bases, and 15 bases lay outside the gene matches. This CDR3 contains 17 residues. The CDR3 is CASRAGTGSFGYQPQHF. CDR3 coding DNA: TGTGCCAGCAGAGCCGGGACAGGAAGTTTCGGCTATCAGCCCCAGCATTTT.

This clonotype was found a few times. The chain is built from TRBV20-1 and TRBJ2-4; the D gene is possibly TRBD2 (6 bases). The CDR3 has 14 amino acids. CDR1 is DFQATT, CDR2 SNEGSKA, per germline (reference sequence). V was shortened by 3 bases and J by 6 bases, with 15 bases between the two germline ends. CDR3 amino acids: CSASPPSASNIQYF. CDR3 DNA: TGCAGTGCTAGCCCTCCTAGCGCCTCAAACATTCAGTACTTC.

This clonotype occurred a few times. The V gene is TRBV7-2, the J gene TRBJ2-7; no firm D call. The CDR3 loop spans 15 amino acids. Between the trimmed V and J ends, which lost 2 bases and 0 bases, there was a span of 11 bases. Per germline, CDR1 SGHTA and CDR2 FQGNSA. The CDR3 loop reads CASSLISQDSYEQYF. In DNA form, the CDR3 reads TGTGCCAGCAGCTTAATTAGCCAAGACTCCTACGAGCAGTACTTC. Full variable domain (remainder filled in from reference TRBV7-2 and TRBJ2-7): GAGVSQSPSNKVTEKGKDVELRCDPISGHTALYWYRQSLGQGLEFLIYFQGNSAPDKSGLPSDRFSAERTGGSVSTLTIQRTQQEDSAVYLCASSLISQDSYEQYFGPGTRLTVT.

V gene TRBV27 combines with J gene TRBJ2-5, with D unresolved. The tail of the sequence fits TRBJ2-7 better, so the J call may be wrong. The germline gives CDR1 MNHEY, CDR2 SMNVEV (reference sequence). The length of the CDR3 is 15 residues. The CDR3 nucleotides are TGTGCCAGCAGTTTATCTGGGATTGGCGGCTACGAGCAGTACTTC. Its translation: CASSLSGIGGYEQYF.

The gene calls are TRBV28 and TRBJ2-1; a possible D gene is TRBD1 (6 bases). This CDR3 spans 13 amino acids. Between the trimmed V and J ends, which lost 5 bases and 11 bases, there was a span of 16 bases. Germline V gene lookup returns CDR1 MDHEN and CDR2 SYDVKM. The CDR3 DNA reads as TGTGCCAGCAGTCTCGTGACAGGCTCCAAGCAGTTCTTC. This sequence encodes CASSLVTGSKQFF. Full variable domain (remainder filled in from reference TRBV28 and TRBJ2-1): DVKVTQSSRYLVKRTGEKVFLECVQDMDHENMFWYRQDPGLGLRLIYFSYDVKMKEKGDIPEGYSVSREKKERFSLILESASTNQTSMYLCASSLVTGSKQFFGPGTRLTVL.

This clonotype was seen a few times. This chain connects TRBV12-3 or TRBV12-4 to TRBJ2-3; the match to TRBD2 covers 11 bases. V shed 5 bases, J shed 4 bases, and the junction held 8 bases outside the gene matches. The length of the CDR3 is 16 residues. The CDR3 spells CASSKTSGKGADTQYF. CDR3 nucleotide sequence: TGTGCCAGCAGTAAGACTAGCGGGAAGGGCGCAGATACGCAGTATTTT.

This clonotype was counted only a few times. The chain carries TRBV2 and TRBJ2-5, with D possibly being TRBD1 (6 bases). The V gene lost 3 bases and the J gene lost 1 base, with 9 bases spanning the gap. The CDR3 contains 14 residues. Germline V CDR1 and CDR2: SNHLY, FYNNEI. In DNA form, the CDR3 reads TGTGCCAGCAGTGACCGGGACATCCAAGAGACCCAGTACTTC. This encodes CASSDRDIQETQYF.

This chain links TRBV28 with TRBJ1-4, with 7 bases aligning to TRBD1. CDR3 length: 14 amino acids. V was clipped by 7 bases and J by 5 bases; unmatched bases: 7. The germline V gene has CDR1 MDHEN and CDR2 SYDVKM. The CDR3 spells CASIQGGANEKLFF. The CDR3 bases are TGTGCCAGCATCCAAGGGGGCGCGAATGAAAAACTGTTTTTT.

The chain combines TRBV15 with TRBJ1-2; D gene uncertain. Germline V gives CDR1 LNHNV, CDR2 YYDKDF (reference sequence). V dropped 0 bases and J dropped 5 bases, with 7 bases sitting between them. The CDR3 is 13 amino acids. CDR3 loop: CATSRDRHYGYTF. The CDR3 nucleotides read TGTGCCACCAGCAGAGATCGACATTATGGCTACACCTTC.

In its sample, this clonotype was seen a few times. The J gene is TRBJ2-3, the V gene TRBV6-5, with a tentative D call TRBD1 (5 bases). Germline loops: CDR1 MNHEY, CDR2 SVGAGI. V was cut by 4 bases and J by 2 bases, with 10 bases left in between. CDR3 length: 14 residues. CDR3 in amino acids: CASSFDSFTDTQYF. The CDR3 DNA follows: TGTGCCAGCAGTTTCGACAGTTTCACAGATACGCAGTATTTT.

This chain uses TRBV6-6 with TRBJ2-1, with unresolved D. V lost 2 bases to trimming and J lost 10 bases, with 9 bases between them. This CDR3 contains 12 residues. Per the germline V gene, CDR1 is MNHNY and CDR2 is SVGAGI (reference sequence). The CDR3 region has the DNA TGTGCCAGCAGTTACGGAGCACGCGAGCAGTTCTTC. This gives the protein CASSYGAREQFF.

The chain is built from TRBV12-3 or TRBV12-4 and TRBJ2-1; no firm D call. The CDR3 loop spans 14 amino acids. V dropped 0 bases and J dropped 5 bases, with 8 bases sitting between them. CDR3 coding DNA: TGTGCCAGCAGTTTAGCTCCTCACAACAATGAGCAGTTCTTC. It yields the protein CASSLAPHNNEQFF.

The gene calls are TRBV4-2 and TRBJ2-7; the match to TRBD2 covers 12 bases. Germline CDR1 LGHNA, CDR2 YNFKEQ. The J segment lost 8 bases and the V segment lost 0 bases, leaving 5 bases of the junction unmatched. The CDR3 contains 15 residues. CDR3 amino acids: CASSQETSGRTQQYF. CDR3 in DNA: TGTGCCAGCAGCCAAGAAACTAGCGGGAGGACTCAGCAGTACTTC.

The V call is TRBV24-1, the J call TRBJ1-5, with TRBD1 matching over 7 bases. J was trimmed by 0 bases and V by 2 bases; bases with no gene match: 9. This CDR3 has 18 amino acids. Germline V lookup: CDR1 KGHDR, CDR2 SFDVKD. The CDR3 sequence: CATSDSGGLRYSNQPQHF. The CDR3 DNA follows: TGTGCCACCAGTGATTCAGGGGGTTTACGTTATAGCAATCAGCCCCAGCATTTT.

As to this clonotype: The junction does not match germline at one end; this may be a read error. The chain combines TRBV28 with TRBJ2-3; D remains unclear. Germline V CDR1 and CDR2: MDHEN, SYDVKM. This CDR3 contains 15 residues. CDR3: CASSLVALSADMQYF. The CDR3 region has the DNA TGTGCCAGCAGTTTAGTTGCGTTAAGTGCAGATATGCAGTATTTT. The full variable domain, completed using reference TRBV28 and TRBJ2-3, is DVKVTQSSRYLVKRTGEKVFLECVQDMDHENMFWYRQDPGLGLRLIYFSYDVKMKEKGDIPEGYSVSREKKERFSLILESASTNQTSMYLCASSLVALSADMQYFGPGTRLTVL.

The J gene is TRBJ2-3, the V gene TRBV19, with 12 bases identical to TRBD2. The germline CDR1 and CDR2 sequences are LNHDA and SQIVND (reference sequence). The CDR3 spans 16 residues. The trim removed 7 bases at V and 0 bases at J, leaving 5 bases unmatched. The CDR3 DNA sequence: TGTGCCAGTACCCGGACTAGCGGGACTAGCACAGATACGCAGTATTTT. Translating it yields CASTRTSGTSTDTQYF.

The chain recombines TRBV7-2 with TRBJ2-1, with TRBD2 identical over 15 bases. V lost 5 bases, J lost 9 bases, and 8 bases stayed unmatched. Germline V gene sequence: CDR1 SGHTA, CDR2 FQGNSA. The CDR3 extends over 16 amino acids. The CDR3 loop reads CASSGGRTSGRVEQFF. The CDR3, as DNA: TGTGCCAGCAGCGGTGGCCGGACTAGCGGGAGGGTTGAGCAGTTCTTC. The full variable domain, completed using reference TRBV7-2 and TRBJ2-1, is GAGVSQSPSNKVTEKGKDVELRCDPISGHTALYWYRQSLGQGLEFLIYFQGNSAPDKSGLPSDRFSAERTGGSVSTLTIQRTQQEDSAVYLCASSGGRTSGRVEQFFGPGTRLTVL.

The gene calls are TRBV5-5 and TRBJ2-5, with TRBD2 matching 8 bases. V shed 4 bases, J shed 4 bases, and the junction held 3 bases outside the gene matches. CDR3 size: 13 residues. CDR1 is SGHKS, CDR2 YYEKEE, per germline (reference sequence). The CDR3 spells CASSRAGAETQYF. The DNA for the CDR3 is TGTGCCAGCAGCCGAGCGGGAGCAGAGACCCAGTACTTC.

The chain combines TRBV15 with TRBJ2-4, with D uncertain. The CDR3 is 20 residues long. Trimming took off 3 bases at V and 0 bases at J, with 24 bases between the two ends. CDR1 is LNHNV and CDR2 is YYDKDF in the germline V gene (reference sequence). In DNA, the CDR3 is TGTGCCACCAGCAGTAGAGTTTCCTCCCCCTCTCTCCTAGCCAAAAACATTCAGTACTTC. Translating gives CATSSRVSSPSLLAKNIQYF.

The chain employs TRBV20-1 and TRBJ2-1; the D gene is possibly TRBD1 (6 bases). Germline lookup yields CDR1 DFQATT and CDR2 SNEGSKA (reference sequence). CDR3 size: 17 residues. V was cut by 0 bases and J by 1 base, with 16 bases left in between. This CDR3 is CSARDRGKQDSYNEQFF. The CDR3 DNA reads TGCAGTGCTAGAGATAGGGGGAAACAGGATTCCTACAATGAGCAGTTCTTC.